This TCR beta chain was documented in a study of blood T cell repertoires in COVID-19. Turning to the study itself: Samples representing acute and convalescent COVID-19 were sourced from the United States, Italy and Spain. The cDNA or gDNA used as material had been derived from T cells, B-cell-depleted T cells, or PBMCs.

Original processing methods: Estimation of nucleated cell counts relied on the amplification of reference gene primers. Clones were sequenced by immunoSEQ multiplex PCR, and TCRdb holds only the in-frame ones, with some missing. V and J calls plus clone size are reproduced from that table; the DNA served to infer D and trimming. The sample lists around 100,000 clones, 70% to 90% occurring once. CDR3 length: 16 residues. Germline CDR1 is MDHEN and CDR2 is SYDVKM. With V trimmed by 2 bases and J by 3 bases, 5 bases remained unmatched. The chain combines TRBV28 with TRBJ2-5; TRBD2 matches at 11 bases. The sample was peripheral blood. The sequence was collected from a woman in her 50s with acute or convalescent COVID-19. The CDR3 sequence is CASSLGLGLAEETQYF. CDR3 DNA: TGTGCCAGCAGTTTAGGCCTGGGACTAGCGGAAGAGACCCAGTACTTC.